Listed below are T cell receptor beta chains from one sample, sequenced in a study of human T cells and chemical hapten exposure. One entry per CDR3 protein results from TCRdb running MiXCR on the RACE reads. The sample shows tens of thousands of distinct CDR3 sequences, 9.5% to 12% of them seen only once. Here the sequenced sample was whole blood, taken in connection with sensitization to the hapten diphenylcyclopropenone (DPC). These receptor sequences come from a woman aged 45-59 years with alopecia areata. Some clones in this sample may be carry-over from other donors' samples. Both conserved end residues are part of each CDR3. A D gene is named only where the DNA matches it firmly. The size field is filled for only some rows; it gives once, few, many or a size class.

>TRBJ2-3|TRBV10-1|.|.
CASSGGLDLDTQYF
TGCGCCAGCAGTGGGGGACTGGACTTGGATACGCAGTATTTT
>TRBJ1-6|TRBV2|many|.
CASKVPGFGNSPLHF
TGTGCCAGCAAGGTTCCGGGGTTCGGTAATTCACCCCTCCACTTT
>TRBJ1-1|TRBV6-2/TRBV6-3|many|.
CASKRNTEAFF
TGTGCCAGTAAGAGGAACACTGAAGCTTTCTTT
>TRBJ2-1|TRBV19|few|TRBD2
CASSIAGGGYNEQFF
TGTGCCAGTAGTATAGCGGGGGGAGGCTACAATGAGCAGTTCTTC
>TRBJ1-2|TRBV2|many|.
CASSEAEYGYTF
TGTGCCAGCAGTGAAGCGGAGTATGGCTACACCTTC
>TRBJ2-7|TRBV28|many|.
CASREAYEQYF
TGTGCCAGCAGGGAGGCTTACGAGCAGTACTTC
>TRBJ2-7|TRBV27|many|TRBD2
CASSLGLGVMEQYF
TGTGCCAGCAGTCTGGGACTAGGGGTGATGGAGCAGTACTTC
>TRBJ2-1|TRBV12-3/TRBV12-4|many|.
CASSLAQASYSYNEQFF
TGTGCCAGCAGTTTAGCGCAGGCGTCCTACTCCTACAATGAGCAGTTCTTC
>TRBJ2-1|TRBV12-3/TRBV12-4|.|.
CASSRAPLGNEQFF
TGTGCCAGCAGTAGGGCCCCCTTGGGAAATGAGCAGTTCTTC
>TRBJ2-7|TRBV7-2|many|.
CASSRAGIGYEQYF
TGTGCCAGCAGCCGCGCGGGCATAGGCTACGAGCAGTACTTC
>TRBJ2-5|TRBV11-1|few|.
CASSLATSVKETQYF
TGTGCCAGCAGCTTGGCGACTAGTGTTAAAGAGACCCAGTACTTC
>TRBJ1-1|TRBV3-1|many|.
CASSPGTEAFF
TGTGCCAGCAGTCCAGGGACCGAAGCTTTCTTT
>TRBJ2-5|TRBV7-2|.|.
CASTRPPGEQETQYF
TGTGCCAGCACCCGGCCCCCCGGGGAACAAGAGACCCAGTACTTC
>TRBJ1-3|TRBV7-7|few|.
CASSPDSSGNTIYF
TGTGCCAGCAGCCCCGACAGCTCTGGAAACACCATATATTTT
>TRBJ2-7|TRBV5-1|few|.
CASSLVSSREAYEQYF
TGCGCCAGCAGCTTGGTTTCTAGCAGGGAGGCCTACGAGCAGTACTTC
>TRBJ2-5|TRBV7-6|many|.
CASKLQPQETQYF
TGTGCCAGCAAGCTTCAGCCCCAAGAGACCCAGTACTTC
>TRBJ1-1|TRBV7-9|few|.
CASRIEDGGPYTEAFF
TGTGCCAGCAGAATAGAAGATGGGGGTCCATACACTGAAGCTTTCTTT
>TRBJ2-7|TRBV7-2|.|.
CASSLGGAFGNEQYF
TGTGCCAGCAGCTTAGGCGGGGCGTTCGGGAACGAGCAGTACTTC
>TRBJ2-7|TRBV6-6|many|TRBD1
CASSYTIAQGVGEQYF
TGTGCCAGCAGTTACACCATTGCCCAGGGGGTTGGGGAGCAGTACTTC
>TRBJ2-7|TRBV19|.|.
CASTRGSDTYEQYF
TGTGCCAGTACCCGAGGCAGTGATACCTACGAGCAGTACTTC
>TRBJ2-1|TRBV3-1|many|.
CASSQIHEQFF
TGTGCCAGCAGCCAAATCCATGAGCAGTTCTTC
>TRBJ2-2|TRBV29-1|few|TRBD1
CSVGRTGANTGELFF
TGCAGCGTCGGACGGACAGGGGCGAACACCGGGGAGCTGTTTTTT
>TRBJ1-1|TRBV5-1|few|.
CASSLKVRLLNTEAFF
TGCGCCAGCAGCTTGAAGGTCCGACTCCTGAACACTGAAGCTTTCTTT
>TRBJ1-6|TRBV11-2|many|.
CASRPRASSYNSPLHF
TGTGCCAGCAGACCGCGGGCGAGCTCCTATAATTCACCCCTCCACTTT
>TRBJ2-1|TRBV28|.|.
CASSYQGPSYNEQFF
TGTGCCAGCAGTTATCAGGGCCCCTCCTACAATGAGCAGTTCTTC
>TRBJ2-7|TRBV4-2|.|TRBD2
CASSQESRAGRVYEQYF
TGTGCCAGCAGCCAAGAGTCTAGGGCGGGGAGGGTCTACGAGCAGTACTTC
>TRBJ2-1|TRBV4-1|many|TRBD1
CASSQAGTGAYEQFF
TGCGCCAGCAGCCAAGCCGGGACAGGGGCCTATGAGCAGTTCTTC
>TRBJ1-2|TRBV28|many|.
CASIPGGDNYGYTF
TGTGCCAGCATCCCTGGGGGGGATAACTATGGCTACACCTTC
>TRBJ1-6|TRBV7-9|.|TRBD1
CASSSQGVGRTTPLHF
TGTGCCAGCAGCTCCCAGGGGGTGGGCAGGACCACACCCCTCCACTTT
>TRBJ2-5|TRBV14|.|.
CASSRGLLQETQYF
TGTGCCAGCAGCCGCGGACTGCTTCAAGAGACCCAGTACTTC
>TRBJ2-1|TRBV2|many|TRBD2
CASRGRAYNEQFF
TGTGCCAGCAGGGGGAGGGCCTACAATGAGCAGTTCTTC
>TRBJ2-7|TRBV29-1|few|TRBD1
CSVKTGKSYEQYF
TGCAGCGTGAAGACAGGGAAATCCTACGAGCAGTACTTC
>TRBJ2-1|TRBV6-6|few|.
CASRGTGFSYNEQFF
TGTGCCAGCAGAGGTACCGGGTTCTCCTACAATGAGCAGTTCTTC
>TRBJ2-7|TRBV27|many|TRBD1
CASSSTGRYEQYF
TGTGCCAGCAGTTCGACAGGGCGCTACGAGCAGTACTTC
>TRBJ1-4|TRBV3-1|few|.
CASSQETGKLFF
TGTGCCAGCAGCCAAGAAACGGGAAAACTGTTTTTT
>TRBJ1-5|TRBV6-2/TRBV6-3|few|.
CASSFGIGRTQHF
TGTGCCAGCAGCTTCGGGATCGGCCGCACCCAGCATTTT
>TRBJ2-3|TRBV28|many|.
CASSLTGLADTQYF
TGTGCCAGCAGCTTGACGGGCCTCGCAGATACGCAGTATTTT
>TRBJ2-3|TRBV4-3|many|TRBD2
CASSRLAESTDTQYF
TGCGCCAGCAGCCGACTAGCGGAGAGCACAGATACGCAGTATTTT
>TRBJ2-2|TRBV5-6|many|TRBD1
CASSFLDRASGELFF
TGTGCCAGCAGCTTTTTGGACAGGGCATCGGGGGAGCTGTTTTTT
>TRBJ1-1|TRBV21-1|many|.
CASSNSYEGDMNTEAFF
TGTGCCAGCAGCAACTCCTACGAGGGGGACATGAACACTGAAGCTTTCTTT
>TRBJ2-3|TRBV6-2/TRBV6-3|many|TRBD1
CASSGQGTDTQYF
TGTGCCAGCAGCGGACAGGGCACAGATACGCAGTATTTT